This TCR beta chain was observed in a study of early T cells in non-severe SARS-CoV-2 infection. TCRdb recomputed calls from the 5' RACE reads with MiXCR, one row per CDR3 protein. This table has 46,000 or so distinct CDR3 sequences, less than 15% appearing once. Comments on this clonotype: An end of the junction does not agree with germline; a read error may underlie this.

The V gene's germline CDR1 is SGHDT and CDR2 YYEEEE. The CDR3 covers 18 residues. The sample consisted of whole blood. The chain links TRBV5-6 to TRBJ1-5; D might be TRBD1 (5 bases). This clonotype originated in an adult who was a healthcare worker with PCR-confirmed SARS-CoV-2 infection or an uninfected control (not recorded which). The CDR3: CTSSLRGTREVANQPQHF. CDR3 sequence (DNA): TGTACCAGCAGCTTGCGTGGCACCAGGGAAGTGGCCAATCAGCCCCAGCATTTT.